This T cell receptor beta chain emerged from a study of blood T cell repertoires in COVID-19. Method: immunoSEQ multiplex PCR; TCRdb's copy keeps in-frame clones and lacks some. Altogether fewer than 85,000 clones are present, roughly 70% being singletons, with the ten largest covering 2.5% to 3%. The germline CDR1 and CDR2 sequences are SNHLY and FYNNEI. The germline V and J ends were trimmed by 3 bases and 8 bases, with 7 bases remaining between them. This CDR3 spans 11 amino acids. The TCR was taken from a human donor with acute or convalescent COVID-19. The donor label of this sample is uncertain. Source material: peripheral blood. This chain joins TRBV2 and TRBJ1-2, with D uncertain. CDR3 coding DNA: TGTGCCAGCAGTGATACGGTGGGCTACACCTTC. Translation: CASSDTVGYTF. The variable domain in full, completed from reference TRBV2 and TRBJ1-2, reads EPEVTQTPSHQVTQMGQEVILRCVPISNHLYFYWYRQILGQKVEFLVSFYNNEISEKSEIFDDQFSVERPDGSNFTLKIRSTKLEDSAMYFCASSDTVGYTFGSGTRLTVV.